These 26 T cell receptor beta chains share one sample of origin, sequenced in a study of blood T cell repertoires in COVID-19 (dated by TCRdb to 2020 to 2022). The library was produced with the immunoSEQ multiplex PCR assay. TCRdb stores this immuneACCESS table with in-frame sequences only. Part of the clones is absent; in the studies checked, under half of the shortfall reflects unresolved V genes, and no reason is known for the rest. The sample table contains approximately 210,000 clones; only one count was recorded for approximately 84% of them. In total, the top ten clones hold roughly 7.8% of the sample. Sequencing was performed on peripheral blood. The receptors shown here come from a woman of 80 years or more with COVID-19, enrolled during active disease.

The genes are TRBV29-1 and TRBJ2-7; 7 bases are a match to TRBD2. Germline V gives CDR1 SQVTM, CDR2 ANQGSEA. V lost 5 bases, J lost 5 bases, and 12 bases stayed unmatched. The CDR3 runs to 14 residues. CDR3 sequence: CSVREAALAHEQYF. The CDR3 nucleotides read TGCAGCGTTCGGGAGGCGGCTTTAGCCCACGAGCAGTACTTC.

The CDR3 loop is CSVAGRFGGYTF. In DNA form, the CDR3 reads TGCAGCGTCGCCGGGAGATTTGGCGGCTACACCTTC. The chain employs TRBV29-1 and TRBJ1-2; D uncertain. Germline CDR1 and CDR2: SQVTM and ANQGSEA. This CDR3 has 12 residues. Deletions cut 6 bases from V and 8 bases from J, with 16 bases between.

CDR3 loop: CSGADNYGYTF. The CDR3 DNA is TGCAGCGGAGCGGACAACTATGGCTACACCTTC. The rearrangement uses TRBV29-1 and TRBJ1-2, with D hard to call. V lost 7 bases and J lost 2, with 8 bases in between. The CDR3 length is 11 residues. CDR1 is SQVTM, CDR2 ANQGSEA, per germline.

The V gene is TRBV5-1, the J gene TRBJ1-2, with D unresolved. Germline-derived CDR1 and CDR2 are SGHRS and YFSETQ. This CDR3 spans 14 amino acids. V lost 0 bases, J lost 5 bases, and 11 bases lay in between. The chain's CDR3 is CASSLGGGEYGYTF. CDR3 sequence (DNA): TGCGCCAGCAGCTTGGGTGGCGGAGAGTATGGCTACACCTTC.

The chain recombines TRBV18 with TRBJ1-6; D is uncertain. The CDR3 has 15 residues. CDR1 and CDR2 (germline): KGHSH, LQKENI. The V end lost 9 bases, the J end lost 5 bases, and 17 bases lay between the germline ends. The CDR3, as DNA: TGTGCCAGTAAAAATCGGGGAGATCATAATTCACCCCTCCACTTT. Its translation: CASKNRGDHNSPLHF.

This chain uses TRBV6-6 with TRBJ1-1; weak D call: TRBD1 (5 bases). CDR1 and CDR2 from the germline V gene are MNHNY and SVGAGI (reference sequence). This CDR3 is 12 amino acids long. Trimming removed 4 bases at V and 10 bases at J, with 13 bases between. The CDR3 bases are TGTGCCAGCAGTTCCCCTCTGGGGGGAGCTTTCTTT. It yields the protein CASSSPLGGAFF.

The chain has TRBV18 and TRBJ2-3, with 9 nucleotides matching TRBD2. From germline, CDR1 is KGHSH and CDR2 LQKENI. With 2 bases clipped from V and 4 bases from J, the junction kept 4 bases outside the gene matches. The CDR3 spans 15 residues. CDR3 coding DNA: TGTGCCAGCTCACCATTTAGCGGGAGCTCAGATACGCAGTATTTT. It is translated as CASSPFSGSSDTQYF.

This chain connects TRBV5-8 to TRBJ2-3; D gene unclear. The germline CDR1 and CDR2 sequences are SGHTS and YDEGEE. The germline V and J ends were trimmed by 4 bases and 6 bases, with 15 bases remaining between them. The CDR3 runs 14 residues. The CDR3 here is CASSRSYGWDTQYF. The CDR3 DNA follows: TGTGCCAGCAGCCGGAGCTATGGATGGGATACGCAGTATTTT. The complete variable domain, with remaining parts taken from reference TRBV5-8 and TRBJ2-3, reads EAGVTQSPTHLIKTRGQQATLRCSPISGHTSVYWYQQALGLGLQFLLWYDEGEERNRGNFPPRFSGRQFPNYSSELNVNALELEDSALYLCASSRSYGWDTQYFGPGTRLTVL.

The chain combines TRBV14 with TRBJ1-5; the D gene is possibly TRBD1 (5 bases). V was clipped by 5 bases and J by 7 bases, with 12 bases between them. This CDR3 is 13 amino acids long. The germline V gene encodes CDR1 SGHDN and CDR2 FVKESK. The CDR3: CASSSQGGQPQHF. In DNA, the CDR3 is TGTGCCAGCAGCAGTCAGGGAGGACAGCCCCAGCATTTT.

The chain has TRBV28 and TRBJ2-5; perhaps TRBD1 as D (6 bases). The DNA end is more similar to TRBJ2-7, so the J call may be wrong. This CDR3 spans 15 amino acids. Germline CDR1 and CDR2: MDHEN and SYDVKM. The DNA for the CDR3 is TGTGCCAGCAGTAACACCCGGGACACCCCTTACGAGCAGTACTTC. Translation gives CASSNTRDTPYEQYF.

The V gene is TRBV3-1 (or the pseudogene TRBV3-2), the J gene TRBJ1-4; D call uncertain. Trimming pared 4 bases from V and 4 bases from J, leaving 13 bases between. CDR1 is LGHDT, CDR2 YNNKEL, per germline (reference sequence). This CDR3 is built from 15 residues. The CDR3 reads CASSLIEGRNEKLFF. The CDR3 DNA follows: TGTGCCAGCAGCCTCATTGAGGGCCGTAATGAAAAACTGTTTTTT.

This sequence joins TRBV28 and TRBJ1-6; 11 nucleotides line up with TRBD1. Germline V gene data show CDR1 as MDHEN and CDR2 as SYDVKM. This CDR3 comprises 16 residues. With V trimmed by 4 bases and J by 10 bases, 9 bases remained unmatched. DNA of the CDR3: TGTGCCAGCAGTTCCCCGGGACAGGGGGGTTCGTCACCCCTCCACTTT. Protein sequence: CASSSPGQGGSSPLHF. The full variable domain, completed using reference TRBV28 and TRBJ1-6, is DVKVTQSSRYLVKRTGEKVFLECVQDMDHENMFWYRQDPGLGLRLIYFSYDVKMKEKGDIPEGYSVSREKKERFSLILESASTNQTSMYLCASSSPGQGGSSPLHFGNGTRLTVT.

The chain joins TRBV10-3 to TRBJ2-7; 8 bases align to TRBD1. The trim removed 6 bases at V and 3 bases at J, leaving 7 bases unmatched. Per the germline V gene, CDR1 is ENHRY and CDR2 is SYGVKD. This CDR3 region has 14 residues. The CDR3 DNA follows: TGTGCCATCAGGCGCAGGGGGCAGGACTACGAGCAGTACTTC. The encoded protein is CAIRRRGQDYEQYF.

The V call is TRBV7-8, the J call TRBJ2-1, with D perhaps TRBD2 (5 bases). The CDR3 has 13 residues. Germline CDR1 reads SGHVS; CDR2 reads FQNEAQ. V was pared by 2 bases and J by 8 bases, with 10 bases between. CDR3: CASSLSRRDEQFF. Written as DNA, the CDR3 is TGTGCCAGCAGCTTAAGTCGGCGGGATGAGCAGTTCTTC.

The chain is built from TRBV7-9 and TRBJ1-2; D is undetermined. The CDR3 sequence is 15 residues long. Germline loops: CDR1 SEHNR, CDR2 FQNEAQ (reference sequence). Trimming shortened V by 1 base and J by 5 bases, and 14 bases separated the two germline ends. The chain's CDR3 is CASSLEAARWYGYTF. CDR3 in DNA: TGTGCCAGCAGCTTAGAAGCCGCCCGGTGGTATGGCTACACCTTC.

The V gene is TRBV6-5, the J gene TRBJ2-5; TRBD1 agrees at 7 bases. The CDR3 sequence is 13 residues long. V was clipped by 8 bases and J by 1 base; unmatched bases: 4. The V gene's germline CDR1 is MNHEY and CDR2 SVGAGI. CDR3 protein: CASRRDSQETQYF. CDR3 sequence (DNA): TGTGCCAGCCGTAGGGACAGCCAAGAGACCCAGTACTTC.

Remarks on this clone: Other DNA sequences in the same sample also yield this CDR3. The chain's CDR3 is CASSLGGGSGNTIYF. The CDR3 DNA sequence: TGTGCCAGCAGCTTGGGGGGGGGCTCTGGAAACACCATATATTTT. This chain joins TRBV7-2 and TRBJ1-3; D might be TRBD1 (5 bases). CDR1 is SGHTA, CDR2 FQGNSA, per germline. This CDR3 is built from 15 residues. Trimming removed 3 bases at V and 0 bases at J, with 9 bases between.

V is TRBV7-9 and J is TRBJ1-1; perhaps TRBD1 as D (5 bases). V was cut by 5 bases and J by 11 bases, with 21 bases left in between. Germline V lookup: CDR1 SEHNR, CDR2 FQNEAQ (reference sequence). The CDR3 is made up of 14 amino acids. The CDR3 DNA reads as TGTGCCAGCAGCCTTACGCGGGGGTCCAGTGAGGCTTTCTTT. As protein: CASSLTRGSSEAFF.

The V gene is TRBV3-1 (or the pseudogene TRBV3-2), the J gene TRBJ2-1, with TRBD1 matching over 8 bases. With V trimmed by 4 bases and J by 0 bases, 5 bases remained unmatched. The CDR3 runs 16 residues. CDR1 and CDR2 (germline): LGHDT, YNNKEL (reference sequence). CDR3 region: CASSPRTGSSYNEQFF. The DNA of the CDR3 is TGTGCCAGCAGCCCTCGGACAGGGTCCTCCTACAATGAGCAGTTCTTC.

This clone was recorded a few times. This chain uses TRBV6-5 with TRBJ2-7; perhaps TRBD1 as D (6 bases). Germline CDR1 is MNHEY and CDR2 is SVGAGI. This CDR3 is 13 amino acids long. V lost 5 bases to trimming and J lost 3 bases, with 11 bases between them. This chain's CDR3 is CASSLTGIYEQYF. The CDR3 nucleotides are TGTGCCAGCAGTCTTACAGGGATCTACGAGCAGTACTTC.

V and J are TRBV27 and TRBJ1-1; TRBD1 is a possible D gene (5 bases). Trimming left V 8 bases short and J 7 bases short, with 26 bases between. The germline V gene has CDR1 MNHEY and CDR2 SMNVEV (reference sequence). CDR3 length: 16 residues. The CDR3 sequence is CASSRRAGGVGGEAFF. CDR3 coding DNA: TGTGCCAGCTCCCGGAGGGCGGGGGGGGTTGGGGGTGAAGCTTTCTTT.

V gene TRBV3-1 (or the pseudogene TRBV3-2) combines with J gene TRBJ1-1, with D tentatively TRBD1 (5 bases). CDR3 length: 14 amino acids. Per the germline V gene, CDR1 is LGHDT and CDR2 is YNNKEL (reference sequence). Trimming removed 1 base at V and 3 bases at J, with 9 bases between. The CDR3 region has the DNA TGTGCCAGCAGCCAAGGGGGCGCCGACACTGAAGCTTTCTTT. It translates to CASSQGGADTEAFF.

The chain recombines TRBV20-1 with TRBJ2-7; 9 bases match TRBD2. Germline values: CDR1 DFQATT, CDR2 SNEGSKA (reference sequence). The CDR3 loop spans 11 amino acids. The DNA for the CDR3 is TGCAGGACGACTAGCGGCCACGAGCAGTACTTC. Translated, it gives CRTTSGHEQYF.

The chain uses TRBV9 and TRBJ1-2, with D hard to call. Per germline, CDR1 SGDLS and CDR2 YYNGEE. The CDR3 has 13 residues. The ends were cut back, 3 bases at V and 8 bases at J, with 14 bases in the middle. The CDR3 here is CASSAGEAGGYTF. In DNA, the CDR3 is TGTGCCAGCAGCGCGGGAGAGGCGGGCGGCTACACCTTC.

The J gene is TRBJ1-5, the V gene TRBV28; 7 nucleotides align to TRBD1. The CDR3 has 18 residues. From germline, CDR1 is MDHEN and CDR2 SYDVKM. Unmatched junction bases numbered 10, after V lost 2 bases and J lost 0 bases. The DNA of the CDR3 is TGTGCCAGCAGTTTAGGCAGGGGGTCTGGTTATAGCAATCAGCCCCAGCATTTT. As protein: CASSLGRGSGYSNQPQHF.

The V call is TRBV18, the J call TRBJ1-2, with unresolved D. Trimming removed 1 base at V and 6 bases at J, with 18 bases between. CDR3 length: 16 residues. Germline V CDR1 and CDR2: KGHSH, LQKENI. CDR3 in DNA: TGTGCCAGCTCACCACTTCCGGGGTTGGTTAATGATGGCTACACCTTC. Protein sequence: CASSPLPGLVNDGYTF. Variable domain in full (rest from reference TRBV18 and TRBJ1-2): NAGVMQNPRHLVRRRGQEARLRCSPMKGHSHVYWYRQLPEEGLKFMVYLQKENIIDESGMPKERFSAEFPKEGPSILRIQQVVRGDSAAYFCASSPLPGLVNDGYTFGSGTRLTVV.